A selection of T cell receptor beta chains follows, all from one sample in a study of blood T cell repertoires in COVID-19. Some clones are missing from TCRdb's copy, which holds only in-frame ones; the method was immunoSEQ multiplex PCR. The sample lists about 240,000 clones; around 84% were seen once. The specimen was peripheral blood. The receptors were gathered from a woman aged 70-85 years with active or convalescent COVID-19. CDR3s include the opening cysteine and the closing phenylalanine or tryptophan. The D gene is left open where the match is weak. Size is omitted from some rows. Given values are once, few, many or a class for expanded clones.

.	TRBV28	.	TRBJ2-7	TGTGCCAGCAGTCCGCCCCCTACCTACGAGCAGTACTTC	CASSPPPTYEQYF
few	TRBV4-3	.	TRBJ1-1	TGCGCCAGCAGCCAAGATCCCTCTACAGGGTTGACTGAAGCTTTCTTT	CASSQDPSTGLTEAFF
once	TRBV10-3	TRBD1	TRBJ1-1	TGTGCCACAGGAAAGGGGGCGACGAACACTGAAGCTTTCTTT	CATGKGATNTEAFF
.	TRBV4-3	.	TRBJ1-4	TGCGCCAGCAGCCAAGAAGCTTCGGGGGGTCTTTCCGAAAAACTGTTTTTT	CASSQEASGGLSEKLFF
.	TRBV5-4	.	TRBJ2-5	TGTGCCAGCAGCTTGAGCCTCCAAGAGACCCAGTACTTC	CASSLSLQETQYF
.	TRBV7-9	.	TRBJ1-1	TGTGCCAGCAGCTTATCCACGGGAAGCACTGAAGCTTTCTTT	CASSLSTGSTEAFF
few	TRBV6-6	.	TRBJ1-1	TGTGCCAGCAGTTACTCCAACTGGGGGGGCACTGAAGCTTTCTTT	CASSYSNWGGTEAFF
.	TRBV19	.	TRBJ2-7	TGTGCCAGTAGTTCGGGGGGGACAGACTACTACGAGCAGTACTTC	CASSSGGTDYYEQYF
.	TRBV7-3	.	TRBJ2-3	TGTGCCAGCAGCTCCTCAGTGGGGCGCACAGATACGCAGTATTTT	CASSSSVGRTDTQYF
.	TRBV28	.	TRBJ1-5	TGTGCCACCTTCAATTTACAGGGCGTTCAGCCCCAGCATTTT	CATFNLQGVQPQHF
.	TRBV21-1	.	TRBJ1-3	TGTGCCAGCAGCAAGTCCCGGGACAGGCGCCCAGGGGGAAACACCATATATTTT	CASSKSRDRRPGGNTIYF
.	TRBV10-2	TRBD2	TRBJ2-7	TGCGCCAGCAAAGAGCGGGGGGTCTACGAGCAGTACTTC	CASKERGVYEQYF
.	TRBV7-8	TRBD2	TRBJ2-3	TGTGCCAGCAGCTCACCGGGACTAGGAACCACAGATACGCAGTATTTT	CASSSPGLGTTDTQYF
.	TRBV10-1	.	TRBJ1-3	TGCGCCAGCAGTGAACAAACTGGAAACACCATATATTTT	CASSEQTGNTIYF
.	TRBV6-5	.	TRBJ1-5	TGTGCCAGCAGTTTACAGGGTGGGGATGGCAATCAGCCCCAGCATTTT	CASSLQGGDGNQPQHF
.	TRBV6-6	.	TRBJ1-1	TGTGCCAGCGAGGGAATAGACACTGAAGCTTTCTTT	CASEGIDTEAFF
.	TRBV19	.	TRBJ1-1	TGTGCCAGTAGTGCTCCGGGACAGAACACTGAAGCTTTCTTT	CASSAPGQNTEAFF
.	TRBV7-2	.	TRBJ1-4	TGTGCCAGCAGCTTAGGGATTCCAGGGAAACTGTTTTTT	CASSLGIPGKLFF
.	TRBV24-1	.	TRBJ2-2	TGTGCCACCAGTGACCGGTTTGGGGGCGAGGTCGGGGAGCTGTTTTTT	CATSDRFGGEVGELFF
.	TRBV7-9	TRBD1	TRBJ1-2	TGTGCCAGCAGCTTTTTACTGGGACAGTCTAACTATGGCTACACCTTC	CASSFLLGQSNYGYTF
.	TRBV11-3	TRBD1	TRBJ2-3	TGTGCCAGCAGCCCGGACAGGGGGCAGGCAGATACGCAGTATTTT	CASSPDRGQADTQYF
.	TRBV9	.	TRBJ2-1	TGTGCCAGCAGCGCGGACCTAGCGAATGAGCAGTTCTTC	CASSADLANEQFF
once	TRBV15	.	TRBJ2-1	TGTGCCACCAGCGGACGAGAGGAAGGAAGGGGCAATGAGCAGTTCTTC	CATSGREEGRGNEQFF
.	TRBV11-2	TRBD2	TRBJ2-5	TGTGCCAGCAGCTTCGAGTATCCTAGCGGGGAAGAGACCCAGTACTTC	CASSFEYPSGEETQYF
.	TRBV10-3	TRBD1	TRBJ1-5	TGTGCCGTACAACCGGGACAGGGGTTACTGCATTTT	CAVQPGQGLLHF
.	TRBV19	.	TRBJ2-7	TGTGCCAGTGTCCAGACAGTACCCTACGAGCAGTACTTC	CASVQTVPYEQYF
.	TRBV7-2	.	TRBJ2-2	TGTGCCAGCAGCTTAGTAGGGGTGAAAACCGGGGAGCTGTTTTTT	CASSLVGVKTGELFF
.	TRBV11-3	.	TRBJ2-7	TGTGCCAGCAGCTTAGATGGGGGGACAGTTTACGAGCAGTACTTC	CASSLDGGTVYEQYF
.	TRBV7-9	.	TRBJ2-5	TGTGCCAGCAGTTCAAGCCGGGAGACCCAGTACTTC	CASSSSRETQYF